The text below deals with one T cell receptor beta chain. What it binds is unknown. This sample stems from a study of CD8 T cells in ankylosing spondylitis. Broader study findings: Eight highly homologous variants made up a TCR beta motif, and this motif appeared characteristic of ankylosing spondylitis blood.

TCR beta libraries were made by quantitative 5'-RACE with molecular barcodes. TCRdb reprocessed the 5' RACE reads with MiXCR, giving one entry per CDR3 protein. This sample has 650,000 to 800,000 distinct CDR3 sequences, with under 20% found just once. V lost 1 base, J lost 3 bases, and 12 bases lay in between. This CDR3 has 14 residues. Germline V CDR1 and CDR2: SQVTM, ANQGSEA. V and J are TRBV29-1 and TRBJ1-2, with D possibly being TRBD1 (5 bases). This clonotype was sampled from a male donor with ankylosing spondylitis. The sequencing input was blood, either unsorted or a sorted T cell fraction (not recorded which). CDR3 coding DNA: TGCAGCGTTGAAGGTGGGGGGTCGGACTATGGCTACACCTTC. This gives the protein CSVEGGGSDYGYTF.